This T cell receptor (beta chain) was captured by sequencing in a study of neurological immune-mediated disorders. TCRdb processed the 5' RACE reads anew with MiXCR; each CDR3 protein has one entry. The profile shows tens of thousands of distinct CDR3 sequences, 3.5% to 4.5% of them singletons. Unsorted libraries were derived from 2 million PBMCs stored at -80 C. Only a few counts were recorded for this clonotype. The sequencing input was PBMCs. This receptor was obtained from a woman aged 50 to 65 with multiple sclerosis.

The CDR3, as DNA: TGTGCCAGCAGATCGACTAGCGGGAGTGGTACGCAGTATTTT. Its protein product is CASRSTSGSGTQYF. The rearrangement joins TRBV6-4 to TRBJ2-3, with 12 bases lining up with TRBD2. Germline loops: CDR1 MRHNA, CDR2 SNTAGT. The CDR3 sequence is 14 residues long. Germline trimming cut 6 bases from V and 8 bases from J; bases unmatched to any gene: 6.